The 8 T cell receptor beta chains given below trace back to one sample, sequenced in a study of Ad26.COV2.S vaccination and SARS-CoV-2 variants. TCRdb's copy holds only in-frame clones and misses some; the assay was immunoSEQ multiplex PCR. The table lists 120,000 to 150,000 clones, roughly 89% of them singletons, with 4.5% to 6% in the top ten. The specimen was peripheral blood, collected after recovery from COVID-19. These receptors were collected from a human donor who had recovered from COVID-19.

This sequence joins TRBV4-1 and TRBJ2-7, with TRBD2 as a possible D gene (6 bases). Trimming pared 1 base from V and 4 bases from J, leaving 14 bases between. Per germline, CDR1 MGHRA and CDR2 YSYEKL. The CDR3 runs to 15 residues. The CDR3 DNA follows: TGCGCCAGCAGCCAAGCGGCCGGGGGTTTGTACGAGCAGTACTTC. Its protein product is CASSQAAGGLYEQYF.

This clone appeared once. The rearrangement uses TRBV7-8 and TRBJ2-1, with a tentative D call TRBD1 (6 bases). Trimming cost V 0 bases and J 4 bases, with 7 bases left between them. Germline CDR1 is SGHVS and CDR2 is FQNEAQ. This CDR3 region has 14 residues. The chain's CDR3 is CASSLAGAYNEQFF. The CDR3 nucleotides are TGTGCCAGCAGCTTAGCGGGGGCATACAATGAGCAGTTCTTC.

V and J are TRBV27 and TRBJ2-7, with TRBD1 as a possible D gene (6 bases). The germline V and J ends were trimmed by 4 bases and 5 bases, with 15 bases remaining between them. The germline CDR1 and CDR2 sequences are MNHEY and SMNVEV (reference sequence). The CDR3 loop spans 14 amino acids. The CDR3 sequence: CASSSQDRFHEQYF. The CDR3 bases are TGTGCCAGCAGTTCCCAAGACAGGTTCCACGAGCAGTACTTC.

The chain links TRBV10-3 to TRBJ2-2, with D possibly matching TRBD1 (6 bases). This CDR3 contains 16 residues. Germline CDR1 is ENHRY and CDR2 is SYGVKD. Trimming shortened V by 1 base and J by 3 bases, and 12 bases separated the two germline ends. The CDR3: CAISELLGQYTGELFF. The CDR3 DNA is TGTGCCATCAGTGAGTTATTAGGACAGTACACCGGGGAGCTGTTTTTT.

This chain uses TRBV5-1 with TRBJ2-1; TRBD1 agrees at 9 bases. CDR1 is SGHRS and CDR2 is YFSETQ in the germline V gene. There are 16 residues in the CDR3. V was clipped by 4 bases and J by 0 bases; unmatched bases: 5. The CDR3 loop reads CASSRTGDSSYNEQFF. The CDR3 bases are TGCGCCAGCAGCCGGACAGGGGACAGCTCCTACAATGAGCAGTTCTTC. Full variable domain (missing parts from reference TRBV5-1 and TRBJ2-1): KAGVTQTPRYLIKTRGQQVTLSCSPISGHRSVSWYQQTPGQGLQFLFEYFSETQRNKGNFPGRFSGRQFSNSRSEMNVSTLELGDSALYLCASSRTGDSSYNEQFFGPGTRLTVL.

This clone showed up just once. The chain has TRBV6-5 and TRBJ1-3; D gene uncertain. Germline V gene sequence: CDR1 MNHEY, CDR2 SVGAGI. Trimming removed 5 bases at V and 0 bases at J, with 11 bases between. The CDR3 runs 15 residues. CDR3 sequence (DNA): TGTGCCAGCAGTCCCGGACGGTTCTCTGGAAACACCATATATTTT. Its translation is CASSPGRFSGNTIYF.

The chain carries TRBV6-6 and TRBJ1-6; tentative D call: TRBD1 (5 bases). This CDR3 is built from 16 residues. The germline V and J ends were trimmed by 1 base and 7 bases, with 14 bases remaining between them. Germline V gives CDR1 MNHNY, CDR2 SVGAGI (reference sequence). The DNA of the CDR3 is TGTGCCAGCAGTTACTTGGAACCGGGACGGAATTCACCCCTCCACTTT. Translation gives CASSYLEPGRNSPLHF.

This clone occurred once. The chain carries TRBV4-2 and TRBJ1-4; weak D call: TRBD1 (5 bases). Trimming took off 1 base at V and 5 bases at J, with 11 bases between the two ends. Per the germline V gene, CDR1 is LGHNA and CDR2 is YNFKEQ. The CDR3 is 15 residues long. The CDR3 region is CASSQVRDFNEKLFF. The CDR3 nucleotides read TGTGCCAGCAGCCAAGTCCGGGACTTCAATGAAAAACTGTTTTTT.